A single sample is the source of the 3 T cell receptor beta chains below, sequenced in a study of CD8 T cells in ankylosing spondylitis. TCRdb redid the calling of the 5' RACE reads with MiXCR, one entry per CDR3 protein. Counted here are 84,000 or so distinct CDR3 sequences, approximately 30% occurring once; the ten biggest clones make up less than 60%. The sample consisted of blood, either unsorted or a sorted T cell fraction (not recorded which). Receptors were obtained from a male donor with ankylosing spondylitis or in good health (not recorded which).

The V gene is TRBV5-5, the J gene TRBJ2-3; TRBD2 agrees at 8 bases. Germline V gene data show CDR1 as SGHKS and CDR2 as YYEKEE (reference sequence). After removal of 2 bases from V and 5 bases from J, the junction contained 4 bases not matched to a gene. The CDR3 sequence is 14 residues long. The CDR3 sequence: CASSLTSGRDTQYF. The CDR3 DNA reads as TGTGCCAGCAGCTTAACCAGCGGGAGAGATACGCAGTATTTT. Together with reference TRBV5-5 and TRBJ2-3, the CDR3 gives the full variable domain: DAGVTQSPTHLIKTRGQQVTLRCSPISGHKSVSWYQQVLGQGPQFIFQYYEKEERGRGNFPDRFSARQFPNYSSELNVNALLLGDSALYLCASSLTSGRDTQYFGPGTRLTVL.

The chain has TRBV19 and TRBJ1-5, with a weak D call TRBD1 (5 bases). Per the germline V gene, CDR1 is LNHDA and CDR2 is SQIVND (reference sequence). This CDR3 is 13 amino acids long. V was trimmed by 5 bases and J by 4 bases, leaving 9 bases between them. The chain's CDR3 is CASSPQVNQPQHF. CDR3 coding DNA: TGTGCCAGTAGTCCACAGGTTAATCAGCCCCAGCATTTT.

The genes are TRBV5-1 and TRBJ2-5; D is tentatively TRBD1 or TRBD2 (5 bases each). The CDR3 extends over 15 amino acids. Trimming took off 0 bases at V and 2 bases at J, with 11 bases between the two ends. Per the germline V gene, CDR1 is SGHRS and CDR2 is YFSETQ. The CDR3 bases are TGCGCCAGCAGCTTGGTTTGGGACGAGCAAGAGACCCAGTACTTC. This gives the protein CASSLVWDEQETQYF.